A selection of T cell receptor beta chains follows, all from one sample in a study of cytomegalovirus exposure and HLA in healthy donors. Libraries were prepared by immunoSEQ multiplex PCR; TCRdb keeps only in-frame clonotypes and omits some of them. In the table there are fewer than 150,000 clones, 78% of which are singletons. The sample consisted of PBMCs. The receptors were gathered from a male donor in good health and CMV-seronegative. CDR3s include the opening cysteine and the closing phenylalanine or tryptophan. D genes are given only for firm matches. Part of the rows lack a size; the others show once, few, many or a class for expanded clones.

CDR3nt: TGTGCCAGCAGCCCCCCGACAGGGACCAGTATATATGGCTACACCTTC
CDR3aa: CASSPPTGTSIYGYTF
j_gene: TRBJ1-2
v_gene: TRBV7-9
abundance: .
d_gene: TRBD1

CDR3nt: TGTGCCAGCAGCTTGGCGCTATCCCTAGCCAAAAACATTCAGTACTTC
CDR3aa: CASSLALSLAKNIQYF
j_gene: TRBJ2-4
v_gene: TRBV5-6
abundance: .
d_gene: .

CDR3nt: TGCGCCAGCAGTGACAGGGTAGGATACGAGCAGTACTTC
CDR3aa: CASSDRVGYEQYF
j_gene: TRBJ2-7
v_gene: TRBV10-1
abundance: .
d_gene: .

CDR3nt: TGTGCCAGCAGCCAACGGGGACTAGCGGGGGGGCGCGTTACCGGGGAGCTGTTTTTT
CDR3aa: CASSQRGLAGGRVTGELFF
j_gene: TRBJ2-2
v_gene: TRBV4-2
abundance: .
d_gene: TRBD2

CDR3nt: TGTGCCAGCAGCCGTACCCCCACAGGACAGGGTTCTGCTTCTGGCTACACCTTC
CDR3aa: CASSRTPTGQGSASGYTF
j_gene: TRBJ1-2
v_gene: TRBV7-2
abundance: .
d_gene: TRBD1

CDR3nt: TGTGCCACCAGCACCGGGACAGATAGCACAGATACGCAGTATTTT
CDR3aa: CATSTGTDSTDTQYF
j_gene: TRBJ2-3
v_gene: TRBV15
abundance: .
d_gene: TRBD1

CDR3nt: TGCGCCAGCAGCTGGGGACAGGAGTTCGACGAGCAGTACTTC
CDR3aa: CASSWGQEFDEQYF
j_gene: TRBJ2-7
v_gene: TRBV5-1
abundance: .
d_gene: TRBD1

CDR3nt: TGCGCCAGCAGCCCAAAGCTGAGGGACAATCAGCCCCAGCATTTT
CDR3aa: CASSPKLRDNQPQHF
j_gene: TRBJ1-5
v_gene: TRBV4-3
abundance: .
d_gene: .

CDR3nt: TGTGCCAGCAGCCAGGGACTCCTCGGCACAGATACGCAGTATTTT
CDR3aa: CASSQGLLGTDTQYF
j_gene: TRBJ2-3
v_gene: TRBV5-4
abundance: .
d_gene: .

CDR3nt: TGTGCCAGCAGTCCTTCGGGGGAGACTGAAGCTTTCTTT
CDR3aa: CASSPSGETEAFF
j_gene: TRBJ1-1
v_gene: TRBV2
abundance: .
d_gene: .

CDR3nt: TGTGCCAGCTACCGGACTGGCCGTAGGGATGAGCAGTTCTTC
CDR3aa: CASYRTGRRDEQFF
j_gene: TRBJ2-1
v_gene: TRBV6-1
abundance: .
d_gene: .

CDR3nt: TGTGCCAGCAGCTCCTGGGACAGTCTGAACACTGAAGCTTTCTTT
CDR3aa: CASSSWDSLNTEAFF
j_gene: TRBJ1-1
v_gene: TRBV5-4
abundance: .
d_gene: TRBD1

CDR3nt: TGTGCCACCAGCAGACTCTTAGTTCCTGGACAGGGGTATGGCTACACCTTC
CDR3aa: CATSRLLVPGQGYGYTF
j_gene: TRBJ1-2
v_gene: TRBV15
abundance: .
d_gene: TRBD1

CDR3nt: TGTGCCAGCAGTTACCCGGGACAGGGAGTCTATGGCTACACCTTC
CDR3aa: CASSYPGQGVYGYTF
j_gene: TRBJ1-2
v_gene: TRBV6-6
abundance: .
d_gene: TRBD1

CDR3nt: TGTGCCAGCAGCTTTCCCAACTTGGAGAATGGGTATGGCTACCCCTTC
CDR3aa: CASSFPNLENGYGYPF
j_gene: TRBJ1-2
v_gene: TRBV5-6
abundance: .
d_gene: .

CDR3nt: TGTGCCAGTAGCACAACGGGACAGCCGAACACTGAAGCTTTCTTT
CDR3aa: CASSTTGQPNTEAFF
j_gene: TRBJ1-1
v_gene: TRBV19
abundance: once
d_gene: TRBD1

CDR3nt: TGCGCCAGCAGCTTGGAAGTCCTAGCCCTTAGCGCCTACGAGCAGTACTTC
CDR3aa: CASSLEVLALSAYEQYF
j_gene: TRBJ2-7
v_gene: TRBV5-1
abundance: .
d_gene: .

CDR3nt: TGTGCCAGCAGCCAAGGACTAAGCCGGGGCAATCAGCCCCAGCATTTT
CDR3aa: CASSQGLSRGNQPQHF
j_gene: TRBJ1-5
v_gene: TRBV7-8
abundance: .
d_gene: .

CDR3nt: TGTGCCAGCAGCGCATCACTAGCGGGAGGGCTGGAGCAGTACTTC
CDR3aa: CASSASLAGGLEQYF
j_gene: TRBJ2-5
v_gene: TRBV5-6
abundance: .
d_gene: TRBD2

CDR3nt: TGTGCCAGCAGCCCCGGGACTAGTCTAGAGACCCAGTACTTC
CDR3aa: CASSPGTSLETQYF
j_gene: TRBJ2-5
v_gene: TRBV6-6
abundance: .
d_gene: TRBD2

CDR3nt: TGCGCCAGCAGCTACAACAATGAGCAGTTCTTC
CDR3aa: CASSYNNEQFF
j_gene: TRBJ2-1
v_gene: TRBV5-1
abundance: once
d_gene: .

CDR3nt: TGTGCCATCAGTAGCGGGACTAGCCCAACCTACGAGCAGTACTTC
CDR3aa: CAISSGTSPTYEQYF
j_gene: TRBJ2-7
v_gene: TRBV10-3
abundance: .
d_gene: TRBD2